Following are 26 T cell receptor beta chains from one sample sequenced in a study of regulatory and conventional T cells in RAG deficiency. Here immunoSEQ multiplex PCR was the method, and the copy in TCRdb shows in-frame clones only, minus some. The data hold 20,000 to 25,000 clones, with 95% to 97% observed a single time. Genomic DNA came from blood conventional CD4+ T cells gated CD25-low CD127-high. A further study also used this sample, focusing on regulatory T cells. That work adds: The primer mix had 52 TRBV and 13 TRBJ primers.

The material sequenced was CD25- CD4+ T cells sorted from blood. The source is a human donor in good health.

The chain links TRBV5-6 to TRBJ2-2; no clear D gene. From germline, CDR1 is SGHDT and CDR2 YYEEEE. V lost 0 bases, J lost 1 base, and 7 bases lay in between. The CDR3 runs to 15 residues. The CDR3 region is CASSLGPRNTGELFF. The CDR3 DNA follows: TGTGCCAGCAGCTTGGGGCCAAGGAACACCGGGGAGCTGTTTTTT.

This chain links TRBV7-2 with TRBJ1-2; no definite D call. Trimming shortened V by 5 bases and J by 4 bases, and 14 bases separated the two germline ends. This CDR3 region has 14 residues. Per the germline V gene, CDR1 is SGHTA and CDR2 is FQGNSA. Here the CDR3 DNA reads TGTGCCAGCAGCCCAGATATGGGAGTCTATGGCTACACCTTC. Its translation is CASSPDMGVYGYTF.

This chain connects TRBV6-1 to TRBJ2-3, with 9 bases fitting TRBD2. J was trimmed by 2 bases and V by 3 bases; bases with no gene match: 6. There are 16 residues in the CDR3. Germline V gives CDR1 MNHNS, CDR2 SASEGT. The CDR3 reads CASSDWRGGTTDTQYF. The CDR3 DNA is TGTGCCAGCAGTGATTGGCGGGGGGGAACCACAGATACGCAGTATTTT.

The J gene is TRBJ1-3, the V gene TRBV28; D is possibly TRBD1 (6 bases). The V and J ends lost 7 bases and 0 bases respectively, with 16 bases between them. The CDR3 is made up of 16 amino acids. CDR1 is MDHEN, CDR2 SYDVKM, per germline. The chain's CDR3 is CASTRGGDPSGNTIYF. The CDR3 bases are TGTGCCAGCACCCGAGGGGGGGACCCCTCTGGAAACACCATATATTTT.

The V gene is TRBV19, the J gene TRBJ1-2; D ambiguous. Germline V gene lookup returns CDR1 LNHDA and CDR2 SQIVND (reference sequence). V was trimmed by 6 bases and J by 8 bases, leaving 16 bases between them. CDR3 length: 13 amino acids. CDR3 in amino acids: CASSLGIRGGYTF. The CDR3 region has the DNA TGTGCCAGTAGCCTCGGGATCCGCGGCGGCTACACCTTC.

The rearrangement links TRBV7-2 to TRBJ1-4, with TRBD1 as a possible D gene (6 bases). Per germline, CDR1 SGHTA and CDR2 FQGNSA. The V gene lost 1 base and the J gene lost 0 bases, with 12 bases spanning the gap. The CDR3 totals 17 residues. Here the CDR3 DNA reads TGTGCCAGCAGCTTAGGGCCAGGGGTTGCAACTAATGAAAAACTGTTTTTT. Translating it yields CASSLGPGVATNEKLFF.

The chain is built from TRBV14 and TRBJ1-1, with 8 nucleotides matching TRBD1. The CDR3 runs 16 residues. CDR1 and CDR2 from the germline V gene are SGHDN and FVKESK. V trimming: 6 bases; J trimming: 0 bases; junction bases outside the gene matches: 9. The CDR3 loop is CASSPIRDRMNTEAFF. In DNA, the CDR3 is TGTGCCAGCAGTCCGATTCGGGACAGGATGAACACTGAAGCTTTCTTT.

V gene TRBV4-1 combines with J gene TRBJ2-3; 7 bases map to TRBD1. With V trimmed by 4 bases and J by 0 bases, 7 bases remained unmatched. CDR3 length: 16 residues. The germline V gene encodes CDR1 MGHRA and CDR2 YSYEKL. CDR3 in DNA: TGCGCCAGCAGCCTTTCAGGGGGAAGGAGCACAGATACGCAGTATTTT. Protein: CASSLSGGRSTDTQYF.

This clone appeared a single time. The V and J genes are TRBV5-6 and TRBJ1-1; D might be TRBD1 (6 bases). CDR3 length: 13 amino acids. The germline V gene encodes CDR1 SGHDT and CDR2 YYEEEE. Trimming shortened V by 4 bases and J by 5 bases, and 12 bases separated the two germline ends. CDR3 in DNA: TGTGCCAGCAGCGACGACAGGCGGACTGAAGCTTTCTTT. Translation gives CASSDDRRTEAFF.

This clone was found a few times. The chain couples TRBV5-5 to TRBJ1-4; TRBD1 is a possible D gene (5 bases). Germline V gene lookup returns CDR1 SGHKS and CDR2 YYEKEE (reference sequence). This CDR3 contains 15 residues. Trimming left V 0 bases short and J 3 bases short, with 9 bases between. CDR3 sequence: CASSLGSGANEKLFF. CDR3 bases: TGTGCCAGCAGCTTGGGGTCGGGGGCTAATGAAAAACTGTTTTTT.

The gene calls are TRBV7-3 and TRBJ2-3; 9 bases align to TRBD1. The CDR3 sequence is 15 residues long. Per germline, CDR1 SGHTA and CDR2 FQGTGA. V shed 0 bases, J shed 3 bases, and the junction held 1 base outside the gene matches. The chain's CDR3 is CASSLTGQGTDTQYF. As DNA, the CDR3 is TGTGCCAGCAGCTTAACCGGACAGGGGACAGATACGCAGTATTTT.

V gene TRBV6-4 combines with J gene TRBJ2-3; no firm D call. The CDR3 sequence is 13 residues long. Germline V gives CDR1 MRHNA, CDR2 SNTAGT. The germline V and J ends were trimmed by 3 bases and 1 base, with 5 bases remaining between them. CDR3 region: CASSDSRTDTQYF. The DNA for the CDR3 is TGTGCCAGCAGTGATAGCCGCACAGATACGCAGTATTTT.

V gene TRBV6-5 combines with J gene TRBJ2-3; D may be TRBD2 (6 bases). The germline V gene has CDR1 MNHEY and CDR2 SVGAGI. With 0 bases removed from V and 0 bases from J, the gap between germline ends came to 7 bases. This CDR3 is built from 15 residues. This CDR3 reads CASSYSGGSTDTQYF. The DNA for the CDR3 is TGTGCCAGCAGTTACTCGGGGGGAAGCACAGATACGCAGTATTTT.

This clone was seen once. One end of the junction does not line up with germline, which may come from a read error. This sequence joins TRBV15 and TRBJ1-3; D unresolved. The length of the CDR3 is 14 residues. From germline, CDR1 is LNHNV and CDR2 YYDKDF (reference sequence). The CDR3, as DNA: TGTACCACCAGCAGAGTTTACTCTGGAAACACCATATATTTT. It specifies CTTSRVYSGNTIYF.

The chain employs TRBV7-3 and TRBJ1-6, with D possibly TRBD1 on 6 matching bases. V lost 5 bases and J lost 9, with 26 bases in between. The CDR3 spans 18 residues. Germline V gene lookup returns CDR1 SGHTA and CDR2 FQGTGA. The CDR3 loop reads CASSPGVGTPAGGSPLHF. The CDR3 bases are TGTGCCAGCAGCCCAGGGGTAGGGACGCCAGCTGGGGGTTCACCCCTCCACTTT. The full variable domain, with the rest looked up from reference TRBV7-3 and TRBJ1-6, is GAGVSQTPSNKVTEKGKYVELRCDPISGHTALYWYRQSLGQGPEFLIYFQGTGAADDSGLPNDRFFAVRPEGSVSTLKIQRTERGDSAVYLCASSPGVGTPAGGSPLHFGNGTRLTVT.

The chain uses TRBV7-2 and TRBJ1-4; 9 nucleotides agree with TRBD1. J lost 5 bases, V lost 5 bases, and 3 bases had no gene match. CDR1 is SGHTA and CDR2 is FQGNSA in the germline V gene. This CDR3 region has 14 residues. The CDR3 sequence is CASSVDRGNEKLFF. In nucleotides, the CDR3 is TGTGCCAGCAGCGTCGACAGGGGGAATGAAAAACTGTTTTTT.

V usage is TRBV18 and J usage is TRBJ2-7; a weak D match, TRBD2 (6 bases). There are 16 residues in the CDR3. Per germline, CDR1 KGHSH and CDR2 LQKENI. V lost 5 bases and J 6 bases, leaving 23 bases between the germline ends. The CDR3 spells CASSSLTSAGGGEQYF. CDR3 DNA: TGTGCCAGCTCATCCCTTACCTCAGCCGGGGGTGGCGAGCAGTACTTC. Filled out from reference TRBV18 and TRBJ2-7, the complete variable domain reads NAGVMQNPRHLVRRRGQEARLRCSPMKGHSHVYWYRQLPEEGLKFMVYLQKENIIDESGMPKERFSAEFPKEGPSILRIQQVVRGDSAAYFCASSSLTSAGGGEQYFGPGTRLTVT.

This rearrangement joins TRBV5-1 to TRBJ1-4, with 8 bases matching TRBD1. The V gene's germline CDR1 is SGHRS and CDR2 YFSETQ. The CDR3 runs to 17 residues. Trimming removed 2 bases from V and 3 bases from J; junction bases left unmatched: 9. The CDR3 DNA follows: TGCGCCAGCAGCTTCGGACAGGGAAGGTCTGCTAATGAAAAACTGTTTTTT. Translating gives CASSFGQGRSANEKLFF.

The CDR3 loop reads CASSLAPGLVTGELFF. CDR3 DNA: TGTGCCAGCAGCTTAGCCCCGGGACTTGTCACCGGGGAGCTGTTTTTT. This chain links TRBV7-6 with TRBJ2-2; D perhaps matches TRBD2 (6 bases). V gave up 0 bases and J gave up 4 bases, with 12 bases separating them. This CDR3 contains 16 residues. The germline gives CDR1 SGHVS, CDR2 FNYEAQ.

The chain is built from TRBV6-6 and TRBJ1-4; 9 bases agree with TRBD1. V lost 0 bases and J lost 5; bases outside the gene matches: 1. CDR3 length: 15 residues. CDR1 MNHNY and CDR2 SVGAGI come from the germline V gene (reference sequence). CDR3 DNA sequence: TGTGCCAGCAGTTACTCGGGACAGGGAAATGAAAAACTGTTTTTT. Amino acid sequence: CASSYSGQGNEKLFF.

The V call is TRBV7-2, the J call TRBJ1-6; tentative D call: TRBD1 (6 bases). V lost 5 bases to trimming and J lost 5 bases, with 13 bases between them. The CDR3 runs to 15 residues. CDR1 SGHTA and CDR2 FQGNSA come from the germline V gene. The CDR3 is CASSPRGRDNSPLHF. CDR3 sequence (DNA): TGTGCCAGCAGCCCCAGGGGACGGGATAATTCACCCCTCCACTTT.

The chain combines TRBV5-1 with TRBJ2-3; the D is unclear. This CDR3 has 9 amino acids. V lost 6 bases, J lost 7 bases, and 3 bases lay in between. Germline V lookup: CDR1 SGHRS, CDR2 YFSETQ. This CDR3 reads CASTYTQYF. In nucleotides, the CDR3 is TGCGCCAGCACCTATACGCAGTATTTT.

The chain carries TRBV7-2 and TRBJ2-2, with TRBD1 identical over 10 bases. The germline gives CDR1 SGHTA, CDR2 FQGNSA. V lost 6 bases, J lost 2 bases, and 6 bases stayed unmatched. The CDR3 totals 16 residues. The DNA of the CDR3 is TGTGCCAGCAGTCGGACAGGGGGAGGTAACACCGGGGAGCTGTTTTTT. Protein sequence: CASSRTGGGNTGELFF.

The CDR3 bases are TGTGCCAGCAGCTTGGGCGGGGTTCTTCTTGAGACCCAGTACTTC. Amino acids: CASSLGGVLLETQYF. The V gene is TRBV5-6, the J gene TRBJ2-5; perhaps TRBD2 as D (6 bases). The CDR3 consists of 15 residues. In germline, CDR1 is SGHDT, CDR2 YYEEEE. V was clipped by 0 bases and J by 5 bases, with 14 bases between them.

V usage is TRBV4-2 and J usage is TRBJ2-5, with D unresolved. V was trimmed by 1 base and J by 1 base, leaving 7 bases between them. Germline-derived CDR1 and CDR2 are LGHNA and YNFKEQ. This CDR3 has 14 amino acids. The CDR3 nucleotides are TGTGCCAGCAGCCAAGGTTTTAGCCAAGAGACCCAGTACTTC. Protein: CASSQGFSQETQYF.

The chain joins TRBV6-4 to TRBJ1-1, with D perhaps TRBD1 (6 bases). Germline V CDR1 and CDR2: MRHNA, SNTAGT. This CDR3 spans 16 amino acids. Trimming stripped 1 base from V and 3 bases from J, with 15 bases between. The CDR3 sequence is CASSDWGGAKDTEAFF. For the CDR3, the DNA is TGTGCCAGCAGTGACTGGGGGGGGGCCAAGGACACTGAAGCTTTCTTT.